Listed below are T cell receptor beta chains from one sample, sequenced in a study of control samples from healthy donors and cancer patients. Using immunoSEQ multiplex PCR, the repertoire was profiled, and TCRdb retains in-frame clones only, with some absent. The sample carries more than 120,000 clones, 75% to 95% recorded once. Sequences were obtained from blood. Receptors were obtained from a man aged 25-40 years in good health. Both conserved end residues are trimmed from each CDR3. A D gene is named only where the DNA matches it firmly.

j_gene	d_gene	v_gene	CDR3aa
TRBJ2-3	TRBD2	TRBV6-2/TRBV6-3	ASSYVAGAPDTQY
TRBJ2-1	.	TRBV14	ASSQSRYEQF
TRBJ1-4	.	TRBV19	ASITDGLTTNEKLF
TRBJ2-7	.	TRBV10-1	ASSAGTHTYEQY
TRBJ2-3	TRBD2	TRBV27	ASSLLAGVDTQY
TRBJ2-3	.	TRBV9	ASSLAGTDTQY
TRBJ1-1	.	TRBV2	ASRGGRSTEAF
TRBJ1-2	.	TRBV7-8	ASSLAVGGGLGYGYT
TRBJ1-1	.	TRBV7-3	ASSSGSNTEAF
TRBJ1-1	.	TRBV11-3	ASSLGGCAF
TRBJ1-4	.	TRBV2	ASSEAGKLF
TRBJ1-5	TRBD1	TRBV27	ASRVTGDSNQPQH
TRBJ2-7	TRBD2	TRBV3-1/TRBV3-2	ASSPITGTSRYEQY
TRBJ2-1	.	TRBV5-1	ASSLGGTQYNEQF
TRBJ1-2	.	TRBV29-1	SVGEQFYGYT
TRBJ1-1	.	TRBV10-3	AISDGNTEAF
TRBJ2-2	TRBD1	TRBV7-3	ASAMGAGGNTGELF
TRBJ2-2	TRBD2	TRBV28	ASSPIKAGSGTGELF
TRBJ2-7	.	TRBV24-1	ATSGRGREGEQY
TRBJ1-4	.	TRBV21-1	ASRRREGEKLF
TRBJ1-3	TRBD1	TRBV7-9	ASSLDRGTGNTIY
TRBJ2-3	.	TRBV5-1	ASSLGGRRTDTQY
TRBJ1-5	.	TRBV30	AWSQQGDQPQH
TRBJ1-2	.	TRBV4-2	ASSLPKKPTGPSYGYT
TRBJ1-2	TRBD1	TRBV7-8	ASSILTGGYGYT
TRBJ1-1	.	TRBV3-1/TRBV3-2	ASSQEEGLNTEAF
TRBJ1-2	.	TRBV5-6	ASSLPGYEGYT
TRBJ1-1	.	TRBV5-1	ASSLAVSRTNTEAF
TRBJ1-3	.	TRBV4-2	ASSQGWGVGNTIY
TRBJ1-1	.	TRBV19	ASKNTEAF
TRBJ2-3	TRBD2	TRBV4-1	ASSPGGADTQY